This TCR beta chain was recorded in a study of blood T cell repertoires in COVID-19. Background on the study: Samples taken during acute and convalescent COVID-19 were collected in the United States, Italy and Spain. In each case, the material was cDNA or gDNA derived from T cells, B-cell-depleted T cells, or PBMCs.

Germline lookup yields CDR1 SGHRS and CDR2 YFSETQ. V dropped 0 bases and J dropped 4; count of bases not matched to a gene: 7. This CDR3 is 16 amino acids long. As originally analysed: Reference gene primer amplification yielded estimated nucleated cell counts. Libraries were prepared by immunoSEQ multiplex PCR; TCRdb keeps only in-frame clonotypes and omits some of them. V and J calls and clone size are those listed in that table; D and trimming were worked out from the DNA. The sample records 450,000 or so clones, roughly nine tenths being singletons. Enrolled during active infection, Seattle patients were then followed longitudinally.

Specimen: peripheral blood. J is TRBJ2-3 and V is TRBV5-1; TRBD2 agrees at 8 bases. This TCR derives from a man aged 18 to 35 with COVID-19, enrolled during active disease. CDR3 region: CASSLEAGGGADTQYF. The CDR3 DNA reads TGCGCCAGCAGCTTGGAGGCGGGGGGTGGGGCAGATACGCAGTATTTT.